Here is one T cell receptor (beta chain) with its context. The data originate from a study of OX40 agonist ivuxolimab in advanced cancers. Study-level information: Therapy given before enrollment (anti-PD-1, anti-PD-L1 or anti-CTLA-4) was allowed, and 40% had some.

The repertoire was sequenced with immunoSEQ multiplex PCR; TCRdb's copy has only in-frame clones and lacks some. Found here are about 55,000 clones, 84% of them singletons; the top ten hold 4.5% to 5.5%. This CDR3 has 14 residues. CDR1 is LNHDA, CDR2 SQIVND, per germline (reference sequence). J gave up 6 bases and V 6 bases, and 8 bases lay outside the gene matches. The chain carries TRBV19 and TRBJ1-1; 9 positions agree with TRBD1. This TCR was recovered from an adult with an advanced solid tumor such as melanoma, head and neck, liver or kidney cancer. The material was CD4+ or CD8+ T cells sorted from blood, obtained in a trial of the OX40 agonist ivuxolimab. The CDR3 here is CASSRRGTGSEAFF. For the CDR3, the DNA is TGTGCCAGTAGCCGAAGGGGGACAGGGTCTGAAGCTTTCTTT.